The rows below give T cell receptor beta chains drawn from one sample of a study of cytomegalovirus exposure and HLA in healthy donors. Here immunoSEQ multiplex PCR was the method, and the copy in TCRdb shows in-frame clones only, minus some. The sample holds about 150,000 clones; almost 80% are singletons and the top ten take roughly 0.68%. Sequencing was carried out using PBMCs. The source of these receptors is a male donor in good health and CMV-seronegative. Both conserved end residues are part of each CDR3. D genes are given only for firm matches.

j_call: TRBJ1-2; v_call: TRBV25-1; d_call: NA; cdr3_nt: TGTGCCAGCAGTGAATTCATGGGCACCTCCTATGGCTACACCTTC; cdr3_aa: CASSEFMGTSYGYTF
j_call: TRBJ1-1; v_call: TRBV7-2; d_call: NA; cdr3_nt: TGTGCCAGCAGCTTAGGCGGGAGTAGGGGAACTGAAGCTTTCTTT; cdr3_aa: CASSLGGSRGTEAFF
j_call: TRBJ1-5; v_call: TRBV6-5; d_call: TRBD1; cdr3_nt: TGTGCCAGCAGTAAGACAGGGGTAAGCAATCAGCCCCAGCATTTT; cdr3_aa: CASSKTGVSNQPQHF
j_call: TRBJ1-5; v_call: TRBV6-1; d_call: TRBD1; cdr3_nt: TGTGCCAGCAGTGAAGCCTCTAGAGGCAGGGGGCTTCAGCCCCAGCATTTT; cdr3_aa: CASSEASRGRGLQPQHF
j_call: TRBJ1-1; v_call: TRBV2; d_call: NA; cdr3_nt: TGTGCCAGCAGTGAAGCGCAGGGTCGGACTGAAGCTTTCTTT; cdr3_aa: CASSEAQGRTEAFF
j_call: TRBJ2-7; v_call: TRBV10-3; d_call: NA; cdr3_nt: TGTGCCATCAGTGGACAGAGCTACGAGCAGTACTTC; cdr3_aa: CAISGQSYEQYF
j_call: TRBJ1-2; v_call: TRBV18; d_call: TRBD1; cdr3_nt: TGTGCCAGCACCGAGGACAGGGATTATGGCTACACCTTC; cdr3_aa: CASTEDRDYGYTF
j_call: TRBJ1-1; v_call: TRBV7-9; d_call: NA; cdr3_nt: TGTGCCAGCAGCACGACAGCTGAAGCTTTCTTT; cdr3_aa: CASSTTAEAFF
j_call: TRBJ1-4; v_call: TRBV6-6; d_call: NA; cdr3_nt: TGTGCCAGCAGTTACTTGACATGGGATGAAAAACTGTTTTTT; cdr3_aa: CASSYLTWDEKLFF
j_call: TRBJ1-1; v_call: TRBV11-1; d_call: TRBD1; cdr3_nt: TGTGCCAGTCTCCGGGACAGGGAAGCTTTCTTT; cdr3_aa: CASLRDREAFF
j_call: TRBJ1-1; v_call: TRBV18; d_call: NA; cdr3_nt: TGTGCCAGCTCACTTCAGCCGGTCGAGGACACTGAAGCTTTCTTT; cdr3_aa: CASSLQPVEDTEAFF
j_call: TRBJ2-3; v_call: TRBV6-5; d_call: NA; cdr3_nt: TGTGCCAGCAGTTACCGAGGCGGGGGCCAGTATTTT; cdr3_aa: CASSYRGGGQYF
j_call: TRBJ2-7; v_call: TRBV10-1; d_call: NA; cdr3_nt: TGCGCCAGCAGTGAGCCCCACGTATGGCGGAGGATGCCCTACGAGCAGTACTTC; cdr3_aa: CASSEPHVWRRMPYEQYF
j_call: TRBJ2-1; v_call: TRBV10-1; d_call: NA; cdr3_nt: TGCGCCAGCAGTGTGAGGTGTAACCCGCCCTACAATGAGCAGTTCTTC; cdr3_aa: CASSVRCNPPYNEQFF
j_call: TRBJ2-7; v_call: TRBV5-1; d_call: TRBD2; cdr3_nt: TGCGCCAGCAGCTTGGAGCCGGGAGGGGTCTCCTACGAGCAGTACTTC; cdr3_aa: CASSLEPGGVSYEQYF
j_call: TRBJ2-7; v_call: TRBV6-5; d_call: TRBD1; cdr3_nt: TGTGCCAGCAGTTACCGGGACAGGGGTCAGTACGAGCAGTACTTC; cdr3_aa: CASSYRDRGQYEQYF
j_call: TRBJ1-6; v_call: TRBV5-1; d_call: TRBD1; cdr3_nt: TGCGCCAGCAGCTTTGAGGGGGCTCGGAATTCACCCCTCCACTTT; cdr3_aa: CASSFEGARNSPLHF